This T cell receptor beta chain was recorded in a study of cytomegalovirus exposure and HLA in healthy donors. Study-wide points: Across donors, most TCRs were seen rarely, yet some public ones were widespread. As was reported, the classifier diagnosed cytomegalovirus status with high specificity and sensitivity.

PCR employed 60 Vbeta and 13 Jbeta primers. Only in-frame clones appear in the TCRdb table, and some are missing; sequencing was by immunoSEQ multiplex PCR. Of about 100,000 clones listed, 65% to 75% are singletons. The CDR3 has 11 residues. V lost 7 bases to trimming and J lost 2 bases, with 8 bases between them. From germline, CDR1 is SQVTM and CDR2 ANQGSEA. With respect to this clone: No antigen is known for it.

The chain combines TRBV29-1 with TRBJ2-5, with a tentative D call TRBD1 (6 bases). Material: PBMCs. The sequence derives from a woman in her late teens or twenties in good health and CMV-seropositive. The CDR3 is CSGGLQETQYF. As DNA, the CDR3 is TGCAGCGGGGGGCTACAAGAGACCCAGTACTTC.